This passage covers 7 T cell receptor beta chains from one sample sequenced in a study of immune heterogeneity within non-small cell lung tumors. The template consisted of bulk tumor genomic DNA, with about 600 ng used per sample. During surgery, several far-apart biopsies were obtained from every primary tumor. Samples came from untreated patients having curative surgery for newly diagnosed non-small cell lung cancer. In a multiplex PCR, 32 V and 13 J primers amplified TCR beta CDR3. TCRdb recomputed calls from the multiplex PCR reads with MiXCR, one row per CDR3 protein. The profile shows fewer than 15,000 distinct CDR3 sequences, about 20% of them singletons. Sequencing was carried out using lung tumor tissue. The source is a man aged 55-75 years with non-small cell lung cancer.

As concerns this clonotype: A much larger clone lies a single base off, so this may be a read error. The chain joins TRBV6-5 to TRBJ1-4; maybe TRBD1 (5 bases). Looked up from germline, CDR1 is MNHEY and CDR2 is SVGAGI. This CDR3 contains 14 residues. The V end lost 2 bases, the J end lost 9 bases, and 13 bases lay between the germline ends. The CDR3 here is CASSYGTFGQKLFF. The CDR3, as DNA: TGTGCCAGCAGTTACGGGACGTTTGGTCAAAAACTGTTTTTT.

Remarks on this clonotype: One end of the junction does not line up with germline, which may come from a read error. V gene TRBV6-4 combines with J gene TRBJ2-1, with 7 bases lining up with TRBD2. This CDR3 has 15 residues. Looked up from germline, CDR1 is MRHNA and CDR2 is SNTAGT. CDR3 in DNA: TGTTCCAGCACTTCTGTAGCGGGTTCCTACAATGAGCAGTTCTTC. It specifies CSSTSVAGSYNEQFF.

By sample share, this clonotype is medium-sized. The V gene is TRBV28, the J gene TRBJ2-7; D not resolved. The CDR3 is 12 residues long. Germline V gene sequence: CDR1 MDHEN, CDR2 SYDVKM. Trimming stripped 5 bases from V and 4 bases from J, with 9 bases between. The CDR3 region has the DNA TGTGCCAGCAGTCCCCTGAATTACGAGCAGTACTTC. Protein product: CASSPLNYEQYF.

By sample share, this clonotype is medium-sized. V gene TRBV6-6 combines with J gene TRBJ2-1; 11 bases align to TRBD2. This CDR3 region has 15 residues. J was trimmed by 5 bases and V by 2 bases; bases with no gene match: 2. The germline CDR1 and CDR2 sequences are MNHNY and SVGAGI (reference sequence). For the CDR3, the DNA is TGTGCCAGCAGTTACGGACTAGCGGGCCACAATGAGCAGTTCTTC. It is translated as CASSYGLAGHNEQFF.

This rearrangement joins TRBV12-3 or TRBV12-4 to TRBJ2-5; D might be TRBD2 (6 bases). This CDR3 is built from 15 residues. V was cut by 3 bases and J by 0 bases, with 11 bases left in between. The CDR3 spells CASSFSGVDQETQYF. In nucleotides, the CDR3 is TGTGCCAGCAGTTTTTCGGGGGTGGACCAAGAGACCCAGTACTTC.

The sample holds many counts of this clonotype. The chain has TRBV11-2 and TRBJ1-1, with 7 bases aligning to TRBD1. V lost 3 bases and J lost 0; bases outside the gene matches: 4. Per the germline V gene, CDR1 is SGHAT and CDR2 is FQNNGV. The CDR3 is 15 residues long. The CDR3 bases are TGTGCCAGCAGCTTTAAGGGACAGTTGAACACTGAAGCTTTCTTT. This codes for CASSFKGQLNTEAFF.

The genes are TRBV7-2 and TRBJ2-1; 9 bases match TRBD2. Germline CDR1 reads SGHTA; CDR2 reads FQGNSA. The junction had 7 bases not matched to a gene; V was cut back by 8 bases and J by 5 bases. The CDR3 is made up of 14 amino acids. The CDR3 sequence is CASRSSGIDNEQFF. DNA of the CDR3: TGTGCCAGCCGCTCTAGCGGGATAGACAATGAGCAGTTCTTC.